This T cell receptor (beta chain) appears in the sequencing data of a study of blood T cell repertoires in COVID-19 (dated by TCRdb to about 2020). In terms of the full investigation: Collaborator samples came from the United States, Italy and Spain and covered acute and convalescent phases of COVID-19. Where available, HLA class I and class II types were taken from metadata supplied by the sample provider and were not determined by assay-based typing. Samples were obtained from the ongoing ImmuneRACE study (first 160 participants) and from about 1,300 subjects provided by 6 global collaborators. The sample metadata nearly always contained a de-identified subject ID, COVID-19 status, age in years and sex. The repertoires were released in a freely available public database meant as a resource for research on the immune response to SARS-CoV-2. Subjects who had been exposed to COVID-19, were actively infected with it, or had recovered from it provided the deeply sampled blood TCRbeta repertoires that made up the dataset. The prospective study material was composed of cDNA or gDNA derived from T cells, B-cell-depleted T cells, or PBMCs. Points the paper makes about the study in general: How much clinical and demographic metadata was included differed by source and by participant, and the metadata was provided uncurated.

Concerning this clone itself: It has no known antigen specificity. Per-nucleotide qualities are absent, and no much larger clonotype sits a single base away.

According to the germline V gene, CDR1 reads SQVTM and CDR2 reads ANQGSEA. The CDR3 runs 15 amino acids, cysteine and phenylalanine included. Only the CDR3 region is kept as DNA, spanning 45 bases read in frame from base 1. V is cut by 7 bases and J by 3 bases, and the space between the germline ends is 21 bases. Collaborating institutions collected whole blood in K2EDTA tubes following their own protocols. Collaborator samples were shipped for TCRbeta analysis as frozen whole blood, isolated PBMCs, or DNA extracted from either sample type. The immunoSEQ Assay, a bias-controlled multiplex PCR, was used to amplify TCRbeta CDR3 regions from genomic DNA. From the authors' description of their analysis: Within the assay, amplification of reference gene primers was used to estimate how many nucleated cells each sample contained. Sequence reads were collapsed and filtered to measure the absolute abundance of every unique TCRbeta CDR3 rearrangement. For each sample, productive Simpson clonality was calculated as the square root of Simpson's diversity index across productive rearrangements. The source is immuneACCESS, and TCRdb retained only in-frame sequences with V and J called. Part of the clones is not carried over; for the studies checked, unresolved V genes explain less than half of this, and the remainder is unexplained. From that table come the V and J calls and clone size; the DNA was used to work out D and trimming. The sample contains 110,000 to 150,000 clones, around 81% of them found a single time. Clones ranked in the top ten supply around 1.4% of the sample.

Sequencing was carried out using peripheral blood. The rearrangement combines TRBV29-1 with TRBJ1-1; tentative D gene TRBD1, with 6 bases matching. The sequence was obtained from a human donor in a cohort sampled during active COVID-19. The DNA sequence reads TGCAGCGCTATCCCGGGGGGGCTCCTGGACACTGAAGCTTTCTTT. Its translation reads: CSAIPGGLLDTEAFF.